The 12 T cell receptor beta chains below were found in one sample sequenced in a study of blood T cells in healthy people across ages. With a J-beta primer mix and a sample-barcoded 5' primer, a second PCR ran about 7 to 11 cycles. TCRdb redid the calling of the 5' RACE reads with MiXCR, one entry per CDR3 protein. The profile covers 650,000 to 1,000,000 distinct CDR3 sequences, with approximately 35% appearing a single time and 10% to 15% taken by the ten largest. What was sequenced was blood. These TCRs come from a man younger than 35 in good health.

J is TRBJ2-3 and V is TRBV4-1; D unclear. Germline V gene data show CDR1 as MGHRA and CDR2 as YSYEKL. Trimming pared 0 bases from V and 2 bases from J, leaving 9 bases between. The CDR3 extends over 15 amino acids. The CDR3 nucleotides are TGCGCCAGCAGCCAAGACCCGGGTCCCACAGATACGCAGTATTTT. This encodes CASSQDPGPTDTQYF.

This chain uses TRBV5-1 with TRBJ2-5, with 10 nucleotides matching TRBD1. This CDR3 comprises 17 residues. The junction had 17 bases not matched to a gene; V was cut back by 7 bases and J by 5 bases. Germline V gene sequence: CDR1 SGHRS, CDR2 YFSETQ. The chain's CDR3 is CASGINPTGGIGETQYF. The CDR3 nucleotides read TGCGCCAGCGGGATAAATCCGACAGGGGGCATTGGTGAGACCCAGTACTTC.

This clonotype was counted between two and nine times. This sequence joins TRBV20-1 and TRBJ1-4; no clear D. Germline CDR1 reads DFQATT; CDR2 reads SNEGSKA (reference sequence). The CDR3 runs 15 residues. V shed 0 bases and J shed 5 bases, with 13 bases lying between them. CDR3: CSARESVMGNEKLFF. In DNA form, the CDR3 reads TGCAGTGCTAGAGAGAGCGTTATGGGGAATGAAAAACTGTTTTTT.

The V gene is TRBV14, the J gene TRBJ2-1; 7 nucleotides line up with TRBD1. The CDR3 loop spans 16 amino acids. Trimming removed 1 base from V and 5 bases from J; junction bases left unmatched: 8. Germline V gives CDR1 SGHDN, CDR2 FVKESK. The CDR3 sequence is CASSQGQGLGHNEQFF. In nucleotides, the CDR3 is TGTGCCAGCAGCCAAGGACAGGGCCTGGGGCACAATGAGCAGTTCTTC.

This clonotype was counted between two and nine times. The J gene is TRBJ2-1, the V gene TRBV6-2 or TRBV6-3; 7 bases match TRBD1. This CDR3 is 14 amino acids long. V lost 5 bases and J lost 10; bases outside the gene matches: 11. CDR1 MNHEY and CDR2 SVGEGT come from the germline V gene. The CDR3 sequence is CASSRASRDSEQFF. The CDR3 nucleotides read TGTGCCAGCAGTAGGGCAAGCCGGGACAGCGAGCAGTTCTTC.

This clonotype was picked up a small number of times. The V and J genes are TRBV11-2 and TRBJ2-1; TRBD1 matches at 8 bases. CDR3 length equals 17 residues. V lost 5 bases to trimming and J lost 0 bases; unmatched junction nucleotides: 9. Looked up from germline, CDR1 is SGHAT and CDR2 is FQNNGV. The CDR3 loop reads CASSTGTGWSSYNEQFF. CDR3 DNA: TGTGCCAGCAGCACCGGGACAGGTTGGAGCTCCTACAATGAGCAGTTCTTC.

This clonotype has a count of ten or more. The gene calls are TRBV2 and TRBJ2-1; 12 bases are a match to TRBD1. The CDR3 has 14 residues. The junction had 6 bases not matched to a gene; V was cut back by 6 bases and J by 9 bases. Germline V gives CDR1 SNHLY, CDR2 FYNNEI. The CDR3 DNA reads as TGTGCCAGCAGCCGGGACAGGGGGCTTGTTGAGCAGTTCTTC. This encodes CASSRDRGLVEQFF.

This chain joins TRBV20-1 and TRBJ2-5, with 7 bases lining up with TRBD2. V was pared by 1 base and J by 11 bases, with 13 bases of the junction left unmatched. Germline CDR1 and CDR2: DFQATT and SNEGSKA (reference sequence). The CDR3 spans 14 residues. The DNA for the CDR3 is TGCAGTGCTAGAGTCCCCCTAGCGGACAATGAGCAGTACTTC. Its translation is CSARVPLADNEQYF.

This clonotype has a handful of counts. V and J are TRBV6-2 or TRBV6-3 and TRBJ2-1; D is unresolved. Trimming removed 6 bases at V and 7 bases at J, with 10 bases between. Germline V gene sequence: CDR1 MNHEY, CDR2 SVGEGT. The CDR3 sequence is 12 residues long. The CDR3 spells CASSALGNEQFF. The CDR3 DNA sequence: TGTGCCAGCAGCGCCCTGGGGAATGAGCAGTTCTTC.

Regarding this clonotype: This could be a read error, since a much larger clone is one nucleotide away. The rearrangement uses TRBV5-1 and TRBJ2-1, with 10 bases identical to TRBD2. This CDR3 contains 14 residues. Germline loops: CDR1 SGHRS, CDR2 YFSETQ. CDR3 sequence reads: CAGSFLAGDNEQFF. The CDR3 coding sequence is TGCGCCGGCAGCTTCCTAGCGGGGGACAATGAGCAGTTCTTC.

This chain connects TRBV6-5 to TRBJ2-2; possible D gene TRBD1, 5 bases. Trimming took off 0 bases at V and 6 bases at J, with 8 bases between the two ends. This CDR3 comprises 14 residues. Germline CDR1 and CDR2: MNHEY and SVGAGI. CDR3 protein: CASSYSLGAGELFF. CDR3 in DNA: TGTGCCAGCAGTTACTCGTTAGGGGCCGGGGAGCTGTTTTTT.

As regards this clonotype: The limits of the CDR3 on the DNA are not certain, so only TCRdb's listed CDR3 is given. The V call is TRBV20-1, the J call TRBJ1-4; the table's TRBD1 call for D was not verified on the DNA. The germline V gene has CDR1 DFQATT and CDR2 SNEGSKA (reference sequence). Inclusive of both ends, the CDR3 amounts to 15 amino acids. CDR3 region: CSARAVGVTTVALFF.